These T cell receptor beta chains were read from a single sample in a study of shared clonotypes between healthy human individuals. Produced via immunoSEQ multiplex PCR; TCRdb's table is partial and in-frame only. The sample has 2 million to 2.5 million clones, about 92% seen once. Material: naive CD8+ T cells from PBMCs. Receptors originate from a man between 18 and 35 years old in good health. Some clones in this sample may be carry-over from other donors' samples. Each CDR3 is given with its conserved first and last residue. The D gene is left open where the match is weak. A clone size is listed for some rows: how often the clone was seen (once, few, many), or a class if it is expanded.

d_gene,j_gene,v_gene,abundance,CDR3nt,CDR3aa
.,TRBJ1-1,TRBV2,once,TGTGCCAGCAGCCCTTCAGGGTCCCCTGAAGCTTTCTTT,CASSPSGSPEAFF
.,TRBJ2-1,TRBV7-9,.,TGTGCCAGCAGCCCACCCCCCGTAGGGGTCCGGAATGAGCAGTTCTTC,CASSPPPVGVRNEQFF
.,TRBJ2-7,TRBV28,.,TGTGCCAGCAGTTTGTCACGGCTCTACGAGCAGTACTTC,CASSLSRLYEQYF
.,TRBJ2-1,TRBV9,.,TGTGCCAGCAGCGTAGCTATGGCGGCTCTATACAATGAGCAGTTCTTC,CASSVAMAALYNEQFF
TRBD1,TRBJ2-7,TRBV4-1,.,TGCGCCAGCAGCCGGGCAGGGGGCGGATTCTACGAGCAGTACTTC,CASSRAGGGFYEQYF
.,TRBJ2-5,TRBV9,.,TGTGCCAGCAGCGGTACAGGTCTGCATGGACTTAACCAAGAGACCCAGTACTTC,CASSGTGLHGLNQETQYF
.,TRBJ2-2,TRBV19,.,TGTGCCAGTAGTATCATCCAGACGGACGGGGAGCTGTTTTTT,CASSIIQTDGELFF
TRBD2,TRBJ2-1,TRBV5-1,.,TGCGCCAGCAGCTTCGCGCGGGAGATAAATGAGCAGTTCTTC,CASSFAREINEQFF
.,TRBJ1-1,TRBV19,.,TGTGCCAGTAGTATTGGGAGCATGAACACTGAAGCTTTCTTT,CASSIGSMNTEAFF
TRBD1,TRBJ1-5,TRBV27,.,TGTGCCAGCAGTCCCGGGACAGGCAATCAGCCCCAGCATTTT,CASSPGTGNQPQHF
.,TRBJ2-7,TRBV7-3,.,TGTGCCAGCAGTTCTAGCGCCCGGAGCTACGAGCAGTACTTC,CASSSSARSYEQYF
TRBD1,TRBJ1-1,TRBV14,.,TGTGCCAGCAGCCAAGATCGGAGGACAGGGTTGAACACTGAAGCTTTCTTT,CASSQDRRTGLNTEAFF
.,TRBJ1-5,TRBV5-6,once,TGTGCCAGCAGCCACTTAACGGGCAATCAGCCCCAGCATTTT,CASSHLTGNQPQHF
TRBD2,TRBJ2-7,TRBV4-2,.,TGTGCCAGCAGCTTCGGGGAGACTAGCGATTACGAGCAGTACTTC,CASSFGETSDYEQYF
.,TRBJ2-5,TRBV29-1,.,TGCAGCGCCAGTCCGGAACTAGTCACTTTCGGTAAAGAGACCCAGTACTTC,CSASPELVTFGKETQYF
.,TRBJ1-1,TRBV30,.,TGTGCCTGGGGGGTGGGGCCTGCCGGGGTCGGGAACACTGAAGCTTTCTTT,CAWGVGPAGVGNTEAFF
.,TRBJ2-7,TRBV14,.,TGTGCCAGCGGTTGGGCCTATGGCGAGCAGTACTTC,CASGWAYGEQYF
.,TRBJ2-1,TRBV7-5,.,TGTGTCAGAAGCTTAAAGGGACAGGTGTACAATGAGCAGTTCTTC,CVRSLKGQVYNEQFF
TRBD1,TRBJ2-5,TRBV28,.,TGTGCCAGCAGTCTCGGGACAGTACATCAAGAGACCCAGTACTTC,CASSLGTVHQETQYF
.,TRBJ2-3,TRBV9,.,TGTGCCAGCAGCGTAGCGGGGGCTAGCACAGATACGCAGTATTTT,CASSVAGASTDTQYF
TRBD2,TRBJ2-7,TRBV9,.,TGTGCCAGCAGCGTAGCGCCTAGCGGTACCTACTCCTACGAGCAGTACTTC,CASSVAPSGTYSYEQYF
TRBD2,TRBJ2-7,TRBV9,.,TGTGCCAGCAGCGTAGGGAGCGGGAGGGAAACCTACGAGCAGTACTTC,CASSVGSGRETYEQYF
.,TRBJ1-1,TRBV27,.,TGTGCCAGCAGTTTATACCGGGGCACTGAAGCTTTCTTT,CASSLYRGTEAFF
TRBD1,TRBJ2-1,TRBV12-5,.,TGTGCTAGTGGCCTTCAAACAGGGGGCAGGTACAATGAGCAGTTCTTC,CASGLQTGGRYNEQFF
TRBD2,TRBJ2-7,TRBV30,.,TGTGCCGGGGAGGGCGGGATCTACGAGCAGTACTTC,CAGEGGIYEQYF
.,TRBJ2-7,TRBV7-9,.,TGTGCCAGCAGCTTTGGCGGGACCACCTACGAGCAGTACTTC,CASSFGGTTYEQYF
TRBD2,TRBJ2-5,TRBV19,.,TGTGCCAGTAAACTAGCGGGATTAGAGACCCAGTACTTC,CASKLAGLETQYF
.,TRBJ1-5,TRBV19,.,TGTGCCAGTAGTACCAGGGACATCAATCAGCCCCAGCATTTT,CASSTRDINQPQHF
TRBD1,TRBJ2-1,TRBV19,.,TGTGCCAGTAGTCCCGACAGGGGGGTGGTCTACAATGAGCAGTTCTTC,CASSPDRGVVYNEQFF
.,TRBJ2-7,TRBV7-9,.,TGTGCCAGCAGGAGAGGTGGCAACGAGCAGTACTTC,CASRRGGNEQYF
.,TRBJ2-7,TRBV11-2,.,TGTGCCAGCAGCTCCATCGGGACAACATACGAGCAGTACTTC,CASSSIGTTYEQYF
.,TRBJ2-3,TRBV28,.,TGTGCCAGCATGAACGTTGCGGGAGATACGCAGTATTTT,CASMNVAGDTQYF
.,TRBJ2-1,TRBV27,.,TGTGCCAGCAGTTTAGTCTCCCGGTCAGGGATGGTACTCAATGAGCAGTTCTTC,CASSLVSRSGMVLNEQFF
.,TRBJ2-1,TRBV29-1,.,TGCAGCGCCTCTGGATACTCCTACAATGAGCAGTTCTTC,CSASGYSYNEQFF
.,TRBJ2-7,TRBV10-3,.,TGTGCCATCCAACAGACAGGCGGCTCCTACGAGCAGTACTTC,CAIQQTGGSYEQYF
TRBD2,TRBJ2-7,TRBV25-1,.,TGTGCCAGCAGTGACCCCGGACTAGCGGGAGACGTTTACGAGCAGTACTTC,CASSDPGLAGDVYEQYF